This TCR beta chain stems from a study of Ad26.COV2.S vaccination and SARS-CoV-2 variants. The repertoire was sequenced with immunoSEQ multiplex PCR; TCRdb's copy has only in-frame clones and lacks some. This table holds about 370,000 clones, roughly 90% found once. As to treatment: around 19 received Ad26.COV2.S at low or high dose, single or two shots; several received placebo; per-sample allocation not given. At day 63 after the first vaccine or placebo injection, samples were drawn. Germline V gives CDR1 SGHNT, CDR2 YYREEE (reference sequence). The CDR3 runs 14 residues. Trimming cost V 0 bases and J 4 bases, with 10 bases left between them.

Specimen: peripheral blood, collected in a trial of Ad26.COV2.S vaccine versus placebo. This clonotype originated in a person aged 18-65 years who received the Ad26.COV2.S COVID-19 vaccine or a placebo. The chain employs TRBV5-4 and TRBJ1-2; D uncertain. The CDR3 is CASSLDRAGYGYTF. The CDR3 DNA reads as TGTGCCAGCAGCTTGGACCGCGCTGGCTATGGCTACACCTTC.